This is a list of T cell receptor beta chains from one sample in a study of OX40 agonist ivuxolimab in advanced cancers. The assay was immunoSEQ multiplex PCR, and TCRdb's table has in-frame clones only and misses some. The table shows tens of thousands of clones, with roughly 92% occurring only once. This specimen was CD4+ or CD8+ T cells sorted from blood, taken in a trial of the OX40 agonist ivuxolimab. Receptor source: an adult with an advanced solid tumor such as melanoma, head and neck, liver or kidney cancer. CDR3s include the opening cysteine and the closing phenylalanine or tryptophan. A D gene is named only where the DNA matches it firmly. Only some rows state a clone size, as once, few, many or a class for expanded clones.

d_call j_call clone_size v_call cdr3_nt cdr3_aa
- TRBJ2-3 - TRBV27 TGTGCCAGCAGTAAGACAGGTGCCGGAGATACGCAGTATTTT CASSKTGAGDTQYF
- TRBJ2-1 - TRBV7-3 TGTGCCAGCAGCCCCGAGGGCGCCACGCAGTTCTTC CASSPEGATQFF
- TRBJ1-5 - TRBV28 TGTGCCAGCAGTCCCGCCGGGACACCGATCAATCAGCCCCAGCATTTT CASSPAGTPINQPQHF
- TRBJ1-5 - TRBV6-1 TGTGCCAGCAGTGAAGTTTGGCAGCCCCAGCATTTT CASSEVWQPQHF
- TRBJ2-3 - TRBV19 TGTGCCAGTAGGATCGGGGACACCACAGATACGCAGTATTTT CASRIGDTTDTQYF
- TRBJ1-2 - TRBV11-2 TGTGCCAGCAGCTTTCGTAACTATGGCTACACCTTC CASSFRNYGYTF
- TRBJ2-7 - TRBV6-1 TGTGCCAGCAGTGAACGACCCGAGCAGTACTTC CASSERPEQYF
TRBD1 TRBJ2-3 once TRBV7-8 TGTGCCAGCAGCTTAGACAGGGGAAACACAGATACGCAGTATTTT CASSLDRGNTDTQYF
- TRBJ1-5 - TRBV30 TGTGCCTGGAGTGTAATCCATAGCAATCAGCCCCAGCATTTT CAWSVIHSNQPQHF
- TRBJ2-7 - TRBV7-9 TGTGCCAGCGCTTGGGGCAGGGGGCTAGCGGGAAGCTACGAGCAGTACTTC CASAWGRGLAGSYEQYF
TRBD1 TRBJ1-1 - TRBV19 TGTGCCAGTAGTTTAATATCAGGGGGCACTGAAGCTTTCTTT CASSLISGGTEAFF
- TRBJ2-1 - TRBV11-1 - CASSFGQGPYNEQFF
- TRBJ2-7 - TRBV21-1 TGTGCCAGCAGCAAAGACAGGCTCTCCGGCTACGAGCAGTACTTC CASSKDRLSGYEQYF
- TRBJ2-1 - TRBV23-1 TGCGCCAGCAGTCAATCGATGGGTGCTGAACAGTTCTTC CASSQSMGAEQFF
- TRBJ2-1 - TRBV11-2 TGTGCCAGCAGCCCTGGGTTGTGGGGGCGCAATGAGCAGTTCTTC CASSPGLWGRNEQFF